This entry is about one TCR beta chain. What antigen it recognizes has not been identified. No qualities accompany the bases; no much larger clone lies one base away. These data originate in a study of blood T cell repertoires in COVID-19 (dated by TCRdb to about 2020). Context from the whole study: Samples from collaborators originated in the United States, Italy and Spain and spanned both the acute and convalescent phases of COVID-19. The material from the prospective study consisted of cDNA or gDNA derived from T cells, B-cell-depleted T cells, or PBMCs. Deeply sampled blood TCRbeta repertoires from subjects exposed to, actively infected with, or recovered from COVID-19 were included in the dataset. The repertoires were released in a freely available public database meant as a resource for research on the immune response to SARS-CoV-2. Samples were obtained from the ongoing ImmuneRACE study (first 160 participants) and from 1,000 to 1,500 subjects provided by 6 global collaborators. A de-identified subject ID, COVID-19 status, age in years and sex were almost always included in the sample metadata. Where HLA class I and class II types were available, the types were taken from metadata supplied by the sample provider, not from assay-based typing. Beyond this particular receptor, the publication reports: Clinical and demographic metadata were provided uncurated, with the amount varying by source and participant.

The collaborating institutions used their own protocols to collect whole blood in K2EDTA tubes. For TCRbeta analysis, collaborator samples were shipped as frozen whole blood, as isolated PBMCs, or as DNA extracted from either sample type. Trimming removed 6 bases from V and 4 bases from J, leaving 14 bases between the germline ends. Per the germline V gene, MRHNA is the CDR1 and SNTAGT is the CDR2. Taken from cysteine to phenylalanine, the CDR3 has 14 residues. Of the read, only the CDR3 DNA is kept; its 42 bases are in frame from base 1. The immunoSEQ Assay, a bias-controlled multiplex PCR, was used to amplify TCRbeta CDR3 regions from genomic DNA. In the paper's pipeline: The number of nucleated cells in each sample was estimated by amplification of reference gene primers within the assay. To quantify the absolute abundance of each unique TCRbeta CDR3 rearrangement, sequence reads were collapsed and filtered. Productive Simpson clonality was computed per sample as the square root of Simpson's diversity index over productive rearrangements. TCRdb limited this immuneACCESS table to in-frame rearrangements with V and J called. A share of clones is missing; checked studies link under half to unresolved V genes, and the rest is unexplained. The D gene and trimming were derived from the DNA, and the V and J assignments and clone size from that table. This sample gives around 140,000 clones in total; around 90% of them show up just once. The biggest ten clones account for less than 2% of the sample.

The source of this sequence is a man aged 65-85 years with acute or convalescent COVID-19. What was sequenced was peripheral blood. Recombination connected TRBV6-4 to TRBJ2-3, with TRBD1 as a weak D call on 6 bases. The base sequence is TGTGCCAGCAGCCGGGACACAGGGCCAGATACGCAGTATTTT. The resulting protein is CASSRDTGPDTQYF.